The clone carrying this T cell receptor beta chain appeared many times. The antigen is undetermined. The TCRbeta library incorporated unique molecular identifiers. TCRdb reanalysed the PCR reads using MiXCR and keeps one entry per CDR3 protein. The sample contains hundreds of thousands of distinct CDR3 sequences, under 8.5% of which appear only once. Trimming cost V 4 bases and J 4 bases, with 13 bases left between them. There are 13 residues in the CDR3. Germline CDR1 reads SQVTM; CDR2 reads ANQGSEA. The sample comes from a study of T-cell reconstitution after alpha-beta-depleted transplantation in children. Findings and limits, study-wide: It was surviving recipient T cells and thymic progenitors that gave some patients high TCRbeta diversity at day 60. Several hundred rapidly expanded clones from non-depleted graft cells reportedly supplied alpha-beta T cells about two months post-transplant. T-cell numbers and diversity, one year after transplant, stemmed largely from T cells that were newly produced.

This material consisted of PBMCs, mostly from graft donor cells, taken 360 days after TCRalphabeta/CD19-depleted stem cell transplant. The sequence was collected from a male patient between 2 and 10 years old who had a stem cell transplant for acute myeloid leukemia, so the T cells may come from the graft donor. The chain uses TRBV29-1 and TRBJ2-5; a weak D match, TRBD2 (5 bases). The chain's CDR3 is CSVVLPGLETQYF. The CDR3 DNA is TGCAGCGTTGTTCTTCCGGGATTAGAGACCCAGTACTTC.